The clone carrying this TCR beta chain occurred many times. Documented time point: persistent/refractory GD, antithyroid drugs over 5 years with positive TRAb. RNA isolated from PBMCs was used to make the TCR library. The entry originates in a study of regulatory T cells in long-lasting Graves disease. CDR3 regions were amplified by Arm-PCR using iRepertoire HTBI primers to build TCR beta libraries. Using its own MiXCR run on the multiplex PCR reads, TCRdb lists one record per CDR3 protein. The table includes 350,000 to 450,000 distinct CDR3 sequences, around 20% detected once. This TCR was sampled from a female donor with Graves disease. Sequencing used peripheral blood mononuclear cells (PBMCs), obtained when the disease was refractory, from a patient treated with antithyroid drugs.

The CDR3 protein is CSAREGTGTSARGTQYF. CDR3 sequence (DNA): TGCAGTGCTAGAGAAGGAACCGGGACTAGCGCGAGGGGGACCCAGTACTTC. J is TRBJ2-5 and V is TRBV20-1; 10 nucleotides match TRBD2. Unmatched junction bases numbered 14, after V lost 0 bases and J lost 7 bases. The CDR3 extends over 17 amino acids. Germline V lookup: CDR1 DFQATT, CDR2 SNEGSKA (reference sequence).